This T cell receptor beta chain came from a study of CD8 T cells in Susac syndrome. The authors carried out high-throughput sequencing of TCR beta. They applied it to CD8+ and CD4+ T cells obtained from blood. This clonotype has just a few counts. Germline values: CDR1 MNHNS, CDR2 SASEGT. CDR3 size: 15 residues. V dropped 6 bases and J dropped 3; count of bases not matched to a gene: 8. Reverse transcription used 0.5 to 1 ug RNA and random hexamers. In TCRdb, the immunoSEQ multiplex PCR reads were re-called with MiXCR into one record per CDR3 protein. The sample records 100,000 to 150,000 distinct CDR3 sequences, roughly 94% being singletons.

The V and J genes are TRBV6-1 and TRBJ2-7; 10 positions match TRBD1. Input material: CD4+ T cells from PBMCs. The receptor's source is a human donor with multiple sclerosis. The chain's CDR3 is CASSETGTGDYEQYF. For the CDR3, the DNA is TGTGCCAGCAGCGAGACCGGGACAGGGGACTACGAGCAGTACTTC.